The 24 T cell receptor beta chains reported below all come from one sample, sequenced in a study of blood T cell repertoires in COVID-19. Sequencing used immunoSEQ multiplex PCR; TCRdb keeps in-frame clones, though not all of them. The data contain some 190,000 clones, 85% of them singletons. The sample consisted of peripheral blood. These TCRs come from a person aged 65 to 85 with COVID-19, enrolled during active disease.

V is TRBV28 and J is TRBJ1-1, with D possibly matching TRBD1 (6 bases). Germline CDR1 reads MDHEN; CDR2 reads SYDVKM. V dropped 3 bases and J dropped 11 bases, with 10 bases sitting between them. CDR3 length: 11 residues. In nucleotides, the CDR3 is TGTGCCAGCAGTTTGCAGGGGCTGGCTTTCTTT. It is translated as CASSLQGLAFF.

This rearrangement joins TRBV27 to TRBJ2-3; unclear D gene. CDR1 is MNHEY, CDR2 SMNVEV, per germline (reference sequence). The V gene lost 5 bases and the J gene lost 4 bases, with 10 bases spanning the gap. This CDR3 has 13 amino acids. CDR3: CASSRVSADTQYF. For the CDR3, the DNA is TGTGCCAGCAGTCGGGTCTCGGCAGATACGCAGTATTTT.

The gene calls are TRBV15 and TRBJ2-7; TRBD2 matches 7 bases. Germline lookup yields CDR1 LNHNV and CDR2 YYDKDF (reference sequence). V was clipped by 0 bases and J by 6 bases; unmatched bases: 5. The CDR3 has 14 residues. CDR3 nucleotides: TGTGCCACCAGCAGAGATGGGAGGGAGGGCGAGCAGTACTTC. Translating it yields CATSRDGREGEQYF.

This clone was seen a few times. The chain has TRBV28 and TRBJ1-6; 7 bases match TRBD1. After removal of 7 bases from V and 4 bases from J, the junction contained 4 bases not matched to a gene. This CDR3 contains 14 residues. Germline V gives CDR1 MDHEN, CDR2 SYDVKM. In DNA form, the CDR3 reads TGTGCCAGCATGGGACAGCTATATAATTCACCCCTCCACTTT. It translates to CASMGQLYNSPLHF.

This chain uses TRBV28 with TRBJ2-2; TRBD2 matches 8 bases. With V trimmed by 3 bases and J by 3 bases, 3 bases remained unmatched. The CDR3 loop spans 15 amino acids. From germline, CDR1 is MDHEN and CDR2 SYDVKM. The CDR3, as DNA: TGTGCCAGCAGTTTCTTAGCGGGGTACACCGGGGAGCTGTTTTTT. Encoded protein: CASSFLAGYTGELFF.

The chain is built from TRBV15 and TRBJ1-1, with D unresolved. V lost 1 base to trimming and J lost 1 base, with 7 bases between them. Germline loops: CDR1 LNHNV, CDR2 YYDKDF (reference sequence). CDR3 length equals 14 residues. CDR3 amino acids: CATSRASGNTEAFF. In DNA form, the CDR3 reads TGTGCCACCAGCAGAGCTAGCGGGAACACTGAAGCTTTCTTT. Full variable domain (remainder filled in from reference TRBV15 and TRBJ1-1): DAMVIQNPRYQVTQFGKPVTLSCSQTLNHNVMYWYQQKSSQAPKLLFHYYDKDFNNEADTPDNFQSRRPNTSFCFLDIRSPGLGDTAMYLCATSRASGNTEAFFGQGTRLTVV.

This rearrangement joins TRBV24-1 to TRBJ1-1; 12 nucleotides match TRBD1. The CDR3 runs to 18 residues. Trimming cost V 4 bases and J 3 bases; bases outside gene matches: 11. The V gene's germline CDR1 is KGHDR and CDR2 SFDVKD. The CDR3 region is CATSEAGTGGRGDTEAFF. The CDR3 nucleotides read TGTGCCACCAGTGAGGCCGGGACAGGGGGCCGAGGGGACACTGAAGCTTTCTTT.

To note about this clone: No conserved phenylalanine or tryptophan ends this CDR3, so it is likely a read error. The limits of the CDR3 on the DNA are not certain, so only TCRdb's listed CDR3 is given. V is TRBV18 and J is TRBJ1-1; TRBD1, the table's D call, lacks a check against the DNA. A total of 14 residues make up the CDR3, ends included. Germline-derived CDR1 and CDR2 are KGHSH and LQKENI. The CDR3 reads CASSPQVDRGPSSH.

The V and J genes are TRBV7-3 and TRBJ2-3; maybe TRBD2 (6 bases). There are 14 residues in the CDR3. The germline V and J ends were trimmed by 5 bases and 2 bases, with 11 bases remaining between them. Germline values: CDR1 SGHTA, CDR2 FQGTGA. As DNA, the CDR3 is TGTGCCAGCAGCGCGGACTATTCCACAGATACGCAGTATTTT. It is translated as CASSADYSTDTQYF. Together with reference TRBV7-3 and TRBJ2-3, the CDR3 gives the full variable domain: GAGVSQTPSNKVTEKGKYVELRCDPISGHTALYWYRQSLGQGPEFLIYFQGTGAADDSGLPNDRFFAVRPEGSVSTLKIQRTERGDSAVYLCASSADYSTDTQYFGPGTRLTVL.

The V call is TRBV9, the J call TRBJ2-6, with 7 nucleotides matching TRBD1. The V gene end was trimmed by 2 bases and the J gene end by 1 base; junction bases not matched to a gene: 9. From germline, CDR1 is SGDLS and CDR2 YYNGEE. The CDR3 is 18 amino acids. CDR3 coding DNA: TGTGCCAGCAGCGTGAACCGGGACAGATTGTCTGGGGCCAACGTCCTGACTTTC. Its protein is CASSVNRDRLSGANVLTF.

The chain is built from TRBV6-1 and TRBJ2-7, with a possible D match to TRBD1 (6 bases). V shed 2 bases and J shed 0 bases, with 11 bases lying between them. CDR1 and CDR2 (germline): MNHNS, SASEGT. CDR3 length equals 15 residues. The chain's CDR3 is CASSERVDSSYEQYF. CDR3 sequence (DNA): TGTGCCAGCAGTGAAAGGGTGGACAGCTCCTACGAGCAGTACTTC.

This chain connects TRBV3-1 (or the pseudogene TRBV3-2) to TRBJ2-7, with D possibly matching TRBD1 (7 bases). The CDR3 is 13 amino acids. V was clipped by 8 bases and J by 2 bases, with 13 bases between them. Germline CDR1 and CDR2: LGHDT and YNNKEL (reference sequence). The CDR3 sequence: CASGGTETYEQYF. In DNA, the CDR3 is TGTGCCAGCGGAGGGACAGAGACCTACGAGCAGTACTTC.

V is TRBV4-3 and J is TRBJ2-3, with D possibly matching TRBD1 (7 bases). This CDR3 region has 17 residues. The V gene lost 4 bases and the J gene lost 2 bases, with 19 bases spanning the gap. Looked up from germline, CDR1 is LGHNA and CDR2 is YSLEER. CDR3 loop: CASSRRGPGQNTDTQYF. The CDR3 DNA is TGCGCCAGCAGCCGGAGGGGGCCGGGACAGAACACAGATACGCAGTATTTT.

The V gene is TRBV28, the J gene TRBJ1-2; 7 nucleotides line up with TRBD1. The CDR3 totals 16 residues. CDR1 MDHEN and CDR2 SYDVKM come from the germline V gene. V trimming: 6 bases; J trimming: 6 bases; junction bases outside the gene matches: 16. Here the CDR3 DNA reads TGTGCCAGCAGCCAGACAGGGCTTCGGGGGATGGATGGCTACACCTTC. It translates to CASSQTGLRGMDGYTF.

The chain employs TRBV7-2 and TRBJ2-1; 10 bases align to TRBD2. Germline V lookup: CDR1 SGHTA, CDR2 FQGNSA. The CDR3 is made up of 16 amino acids. V gave up 4 bases and J gave up 2 bases; unmatched junction bases: 5. The CDR3 DNA reads TGTGCCAGCAGCTGGAATAGCGGGGGGCCCTACAATGAGCAGTTCTTC. Its protein product is CASSWNSGGPYNEQFF.

The V gene is TRBV19, the J gene TRBJ2-5; no clear D gene. CDR1 and CDR2 (germline): LNHDA, SQIVND (reference sequence). The CDR3 loop spans 15 amino acids. The V gene lost 0 bases and the J gene lost 3 bases, with 11 bases spanning the gap. DNA of the CDR3: TGTGCCAGTAGTATAGATGGTTTGGCTGAAGAGACCCAGTACTTC. The encoded protein is CASSIDGLAEETQYF.

Only a few counts were recorded for this clone. The chain combines TRBV2 with TRBJ2-7; 9 bases agree with TRBD1. Trimming took 4 bases from V and 2 from J; bases not matched to a gene: 0. The germline V gene encodes CDR1 SNHLY and CDR2 FYNNEI. The CDR3 spans 13 residues. The CDR3 here is CASSGQGAYEQYF. As DNA, the CDR3 is TGTGCCAGCAGTGGACAGGGGGCCTACGAGCAGTACTTC.

This chain connects TRBV28 to TRBJ1-6; D remains unclear. The CDR3 length is 14 residues. The germline V and J ends were trimmed by 6 bases and 0 bases, with 6 bases remaining between them. Germline V gene lookup returns CDR1 MDHEN and CDR2 SYDVKM. CDR3 nucleotides: TGTGCCAGCAGCGAGAGCTCCTATAATTCACCCCTCCACTTT. This gives the protein CASSESSYNSPLHF.

The chain uses TRBV6-1 and TRBJ2-7; 7 bases align to TRBD2. The CDR3 is 12 residues long. In germline, CDR1 is MNHNS, CDR2 SASEGT. Trimming at V came to 3 bases and at J to 11 bases, leaving 7 bases not matched to a gene. CDR3 protein: CASSDPGLMEYF. CDR3 sequence (DNA): TGTGCCAGCAGTGACCCGGGACTAATGGAGTACTTC.

This clone appeared a single time. This rearrangement joins TRBV11-2 to TRBJ2-1; 7 nucleotides match TRBD2. This CDR3 comprises 16 residues. CDR1 SGHAT and CDR2 FQNNGV come from the germline V gene. Trimming took 1 base from V and 6 from J; bases not matched to a gene: 9. DNA for the CDR3: TGTGCCAGCAGCTTAGTGGTGTCTAGCGGCCTCAATGAGCAGTTCTTC. Its protein product is CASSLVVSSGLNEQFF.

The V gene is TRBV15, the J gene TRBJ1-4; D is possibly TRBD1 (5 bases). Germline V gene sequence: CDR1 LNHNV, CDR2 YYDKDF (reference sequence). Between the trimmed V and J ends, which lost 2 bases and 8 bases, there was a span of 12 bases. The CDR3 loop spans 14 amino acids. CDR3 DNA sequence: TGTGCCACCAGCAGATCGGGGGGTGGCGAAAAACTGTTTTTT. It is translated as CATSRSGGGEKLFF.

The chain links TRBV7-3 to TRBJ1-3; D gene unclear. The CDR3 is made up of 13 amino acids. Germline V gene lookup returns CDR1 SGHTA and CDR2 FQGTGA. Trimming cost V 3 bases and J 8 bases, with 11 bases left between them. CDR3 amino acids: CASSFSLSDTIYF. As DNA, the CDR3 is TGTGCCAGCAGCTTTAGTCTCAGCGACACCATATATTTT.

This clone was counted once. CDR3 nucleotides: TGTGCCAGCAGCCCGGGACAGGGCTATGGCTACACCTTC. Its protein is CASSPGQGYGYTF. The chain joins TRBV7-9 to TRBJ1-2; 9 positions agree with TRBD1. V gave up 5 bases and J gave up 4 bases; unmatched junction bases: 2. Per the germline V gene, CDR1 is SEHNR and CDR2 is FQNEAQ (reference sequence). There are 13 residues in the CDR3.

This chain uses TRBV19 with TRBJ1-5; D possibly corresponds to TRBD1 (6 bases). The V gene's germline CDR1 is LNHDA and CDR2 SQIVND (reference sequence). V was pared by 6 bases and J by 5 bases, with 17 bases between. CDR3 length equals 15 residues. The CDR3 coding sequence is TGTGCCAGTAGACACCAGGACAGAGGAGATCAGCCCCAGCATTTT. Protein sequence: CASRHQDRGDQPQHF.